This entry lists 23 T cell receptor beta chains sequenced from one sample in a study of cytomegalovirus exposure and HLA in healthy donors. PCR employed 60 Vbeta and 13 Jbeta primers. Sequencing used immunoSEQ multiplex PCR; TCRdb keeps in-frame clones, though not all of them. Here the sample spans some 120,000 clones, 80% being singletons. What was sequenced was PBMCs. The origin of the receptors is a male donor in good health and CMV-seronegative.

The J gene is TRBJ1-1, the V gene TRBV28; the D gene is possibly TRBD1 (5 bases). Trimming removed 5 bases at V and 3 bases at J, with 13 bases between. Germline V gives CDR1 MDHEN, CDR2 SYDVKM. The CDR3 covers 14 residues. The CDR3 loop is CASSPSTVYTEAFF. As DNA, the CDR3 is TGTGCCAGCAGTCCATCGACAGTCTACACTGAAGCTTTCTTT.

This clone was seen only once. V is TRBV5-4 and J is TRBJ2-2; 7 bases line up with TRBD1. The CDR3 has 15 amino acids. The germline V gene has CDR1 SGHNT and CDR2 YYREEE (reference sequence). V dropped 2 bases and J dropped 6; count of bases not matched to a gene: 7. In DNA form, the CDR3 reads TGTGCCAGCAGCTTTCGACAGGGAGACGCCGGGGAGCTGTTTTTT. Protein: CASSFRQGDAGELFF.

V gene TRBV5-4 combines with J gene TRBJ2-1, with a possible D match to TRBD1 (5 bases). Germline CDR1 reads SGHNT; CDR2 reads YYREEE (reference sequence). This CDR3 is 15 amino acids long. Trimming took 0 bases from V and 7 from J, leaving 14 bases between them. This CDR3 is CASSLAGQGGNEQFF. The DNA of the CDR3 is TGTGCCAGCAGCTTGGCCGGTCAGGGTGGTAATGAGCAGTTCTTC.

V gene TRBV15 combines with J gene TRBJ2-5, with D perhaps matching TRBD2 (7 bases). The V end lost 4 bases, the J end lost 5 bases, and 14 bases lay between the germline ends. The CDR3 loop spans 14 amino acids. Germline values: CDR1 LNHNV, CDR2 YYDKDF (reference sequence). Written as DNA, the CDR3 is TGTGCCACCAGCACGGGGGGCGGGGTGGAGACCCAGTACTTC. Its translation is CATSTGGGVETQYF.

The rearrangement joins TRBV7-9 to TRBJ1-1; TRBD1 matches 7 bases. The CDR3 extends over 14 amino acids. From germline, CDR1 is SEHNR and CDR2 FQNEAQ (reference sequence). This CDR3 is CSNDVTGVGTEAFF. The CDR3 DNA reads TGTTCCAACGACGTTACAGGGGTGGGCACTGAAGCTTTCTTT.

The rearrangement links TRBV11-2 to TRBJ2-1, with D possibly being TRBD1 (6 bases). V lost 4 bases and J 3 bases, leaving 16 bases between the germline ends. CDR1 is SGHAT, CDR2 FQNNGV, per germline. CDR3 size: 16 residues. For the CDR3, the DNA is TGTGCCAGCAGCTCCGAAAGGGGGAGTGGCTACAATGAGCAGTTCTTC. It is translated as CASSSERGSGYNEQFF.

The chain combines TRBV18 with TRBJ1-6, with D perhaps TRBD1 (6 bases). Germline V lookup: CDR1 KGHSH, CDR2 LQKENI. Trimming took off 5 bases at V and 6 bases at J, with 8 bases between the two ends. CDR3 length: 13 residues. The DNA of the CDR3 is TGTGCCAGCTCAACAGGGTCTAATTCACCCCTCCACTTT. It encodes CASSTGSNSPLHF.

CDR3 nucleotide sequence: TGTGCCAGCAGCCTTACTAGCGGGGTCGGTCAAGAGACCCAGTACTTC. This translates into CASSLTSGVGQETQYF. J is TRBJ2-5 and V is TRBV7-9; 10 bases agree with TRBD2. Germline CDR1 SEHNR, CDR2 FQNEAQ (reference sequence). After removal of 5 bases from V and 2 bases from J, the junction contained 8 bases not matched to a gene. This CDR3 is built from 16 residues.

The gene calls are TRBV7-2 and TRBJ1-3; TRBD1 agrees at 7 bases. Germline trimming cut 5 bases from V and 11 bases from J; bases unmatched to any gene: 12. The CDR3 sequence is 14 residues long. Germline values: CDR1 SGHTA, CDR2 FQGNSA. The CDR3 nucleotides are TGTGCCAGCAGCCCGGGGACAGTCCTGGCCTCCATATATTTT. Translating gives CASSPGTVLASIYF. The variable domain in full, with the rest retrieved from reference TRBV7-2 and TRBJ1-3, is GAGVSQSPSNKVTEKGKDVELRCDPISGHTALYWYRQSLGQGLEFLIYFQGNSAPDKSGLPSDRFSAERTGGSVSTLTIQRTQQEDSAVYLCASSPGTVLASIYFGEGSWLTVV.

This chain joins TRBV7-6 and TRBJ2-5, with D unclear. Germline assignment: CDR1 SGHVS and CDR2 FNYEAQ. The V gene lost 1 base and the J gene lost 4 bases, with 4 bases spanning the gap. The CDR3 spans 12 residues. The CDR3 DNA is TGTGCCAGCAGCTTAGGGGCAGAGACCCAGTACTTC. Its translation is CASSLGAETQYF.

V is TRBV4-1 and J is TRBJ1-5; D is unresolved. Trimming shortened V by 0 bases and J by 0 bases, and 6 bases separated the two germline ends. The length of the CDR3 is 15 residues. The germline V gene encodes CDR1 MGHRA and CDR2 YSYEKL. The CDR3 loop is CASSQDVSSNQPQHF. The CDR3 DNA reads as TGCGCCAGCAGCCAAGACGTGAGTAGCAATCAGCCCCAGCATTTT.

This clone was seen once. The chain employs TRBV6-5 and TRBJ1-1, with a possible D match to TRBD1 (5 bases). Germline V gene sequence: CDR1 MNHEY, CDR2 SVGAGI. The CDR3 runs to 14 residues. The V gene lost 5 bases and the J gene lost 4 bases, with 14 bases spanning the gap. For the CDR3, the DNA is TGTGCCAGCAGTGATCCCAAGGGGTCCACTGAAGCTTTCTTT. Translating gives CASSDPKGSTEAFF.

This clone was observed a handful of times. The V and J genes are TRBV14 and TRBJ1-1; no clear D. Germline V CDR1 and CDR2: SGHDN, FVKESK. This CDR3 is 13 amino acids long. V shed 1 base and J shed 2 bases, with 5 bases lying between them. This CDR3 reads CASSQVINTEAFF. DNA of the CDR3: TGTGCCAGCAGCCAAGTAATTAACACTGAAGCTTTCTTT.

This clone was detected a few times. The CDR3 coding sequence is TGTGCCAGCAGCCGATGGGGGGGGGTGCCCTCCTCTGGAAACACCATATATTTT. As protein: CASSRWGGVPSSGNTIYF. The chain carries TRBV4-2 and TRBJ1-3, with D perhaps matching TRBD1 (5 bases). The CDR3 length is 18 residues. With 4 bases removed from V and 0 bases from J, the gap between germline ends came to 19 bases. Germline-derived CDR1 and CDR2 are LGHNA and YNFKEQ.

The rearrangement links TRBV28 to TRBJ2-7, with a weak D call TRBD1 (6 bases). Trimming left V 8 bases short and J 2 bases short, with 13 bases between. This CDR3 region has 13 residues. Germline CDR1 and CDR2: MDHEN and SYDVKM. The CDR3 protein is CASSDRFAYEQYF. The CDR3 DNA is TGTGCCAGCTCTGACAGGTTTGCCTACGAGCAGTACTTC.

The gene calls are TRBV14 and TRBJ2-1; 9 bases map to TRBD2. The CDR3 extends over 17 amino acids. The germline gives CDR1 SGHDN, CDR2 FVKESK. V lost 0 bases, J lost 5 bases, and 8 bases stayed unmatched. CDR3 residues: CASSQDRLTSGNNEQFF. The DNA for the CDR3 is TGTGCCAGCAGCCAAGATAGGTTGACTAGCGGAAACAATGAGCAGTTCTTC.

The chain is built from TRBV5-6 and TRBJ2-5; possible D gene TRBD2, 5 bases. This CDR3 contains 13 residues. V lost 2 bases and J lost 2, with 7 bases in between. Germline V gene lookup returns CDR1 SGHDT and CDR2 YYEEEE. In nucleotides, the CDR3 is TGTGCCAGCAGCTTTTGGGAGCAAGAGACCCAGTACTTC. Protein: CASSFWEQETQYF.

The chain uses TRBV11-3 and TRBJ2-1, with 9 positions matching TRBD2. The trim removed 1 base at V and 6 bases at J, leaving 7 bases unmatched. CDR3 size: 16 residues. Germline V gene lookup returns CDR1 SGHNT and CDR2 YENEEA. The CDR3 bases are TGTGCCAGCAGCTTAGTAGGTAGCGGGAGAGTCAATGAGCAGTTCTTC. It is translated as CASSLVGSGRVNEQFF.

This clone appeared a single time. The gene calls are TRBV5-4 and TRBJ2-2, with 9 bases that match TRBD2. The junction had 4 bases not matched to a gene; V was cut back by 3 bases and J by 1 base. The germline V gene has CDR1 SGHNT and CDR2 YYREEE (reference sequence). CDR3 length: 16 amino acids. DNA for the CDR3: TGTGCCAGCAGCTCTAGAGCGGGGGGGAACACCGGGGAGCTGTTTTTT. Its protein product is CASSSRAGGNTGELFF.

The V gene is TRBV5-6, the J gene TRBJ1-4; TRBD1 matches at 7 bases. With V trimmed by 6 bases and J by 7 bases, 9 bases remained unmatched. CDR3 length equals 14 residues. Looked up from germline, CDR1 is SGHDT and CDR2 is YYEEEE. CDR3 sequence (DNA): TGTGCCAGCACCCTAACAGGGGAAGGTGAAAAACTGTTTTTT. It is translated as CASTLTGEGEKLFF. The variable domain in full, completed from reference TRBV5-6 and TRBJ1-4, reads DAGVTQSPTHLIKTRGQQVTLRCSPKSGHDTVSWYQQALGQGPQFIFQYYEEEERQRGNFPDRFSGHQFPNYSSELNVNALLLGDSALYLCASTLTGEGEKLFFGSGTQLSVL.

In this sample, this clone turned up a few times. The chain employs TRBV5-1 and TRBJ2-3; 8 positions match TRBD2. CDR1 and CDR2 (germline): SGHRS, YFSETQ. The J segment lost 3 bases and the V segment lost 2 bases, leaving 2 bases of the junction unmatched. The CDR3 is 14 residues long. The CDR3 nucleotides read TGCGCCAGCAGCTTCGGACTAGCAACAGATACGCAGTATTTT. Amino acids: CASSFGLATDTQYF.

As to this clone: The junction does not match germline at one end; this may be a read error. V usage is TRBV5-6 and J usage is TRBJ2-6; 8 nucleotides agree with TRBD1. The CDR3 is made up of 15 amino acids. Germline-derived CDR1 and CDR2 are SGHDT and YYEEEE. Here the CDR3 DNA reads TGTGCCAGCAGCTTCAGGGGGCTTGGGGCCAACGGCCTGACTTTC. Amino acids: CASSFRGLGANGLTF.

This chain links TRBV7-9 with TRBJ1-2; D is possibly TRBD1 (6 bases). The V end lost 5 bases, the J end lost 6 bases, and 13 bases lay between the germline ends. The germline gives CDR1 SEHNR, CDR2 FQNEAQ (reference sequence). This CDR3 spans 13 amino acids. The CDR3 bases are TGTGCCAGCAGCCCCGGGGGGGGCGATGGCTACACCTTC. It translates to CASSPGGGDGYTF.